The entry below gives a single T cell receptor (beta chain) sequence along with its context. The germline CDR1 and CDR2 sequences are SGHNT and YENEEA. This CDR3 comprises 15 residues. V was trimmed by 5 bases and J by 7 bases, leaving 15 bases between them. The data were obtained in a study of beta chain features in type 1 diabetes. Of the isolated RNA, all was reverse transcribed, and so the sequenced material was expressed TCRB transcripts. TCRdb's copy holds only in-frame clones and misses some; the assay was immunoSEQ multiplex PCR. The data contain 150,000 or so clones, about 9.2% of them singletons.

The sequence came from a man between 18 and 35 years old in good health. The sequenced sample was central memory CD4+ T cells from blood. The chain uses TRBV11-3 and TRBJ1-6; D is unclear. The CDR3 loop is CASSPTRHLNSPLHF. In DNA, the CDR3 is TGTGCCAGCAGCCCCACGAGACACCTCAATTCACCCCTCCACTTT.